Listed below are T cell receptor beta chains from one sample, sequenced in a study of cytomegalovirus exposure and HLA in healthy donors. This table comes from immunoSEQ multiplex PCR, and its TCRdb copy is limited to in-frame clones, with some not included. The sample lists around 150,000 clones, 68% occurring once. Input material: PBMCs. These receptors were taken from a woman under 30 in good health and CMV-seropositive. CDR3s include the opening cysteine and the closing phenylalanine or tryptophan. D genes are given only for firm matches. Clone size appears in some rows only: once, few, many, or a class for an expanded clone.

D gene	V gene	J gene	clone size	CDR3 protein	CDR3 DNA
TRBD1	TRBV6-5	TRBJ2-2	-	CASSPQGWAGELFF	TGTGCCAGCAGTCCACAGGGGTGGGCCGGGGAGCTGTTTTTT
-	TRBV27	TRBJ2-5	-	CASSLYPGKETQYF	TGTGCCAGCAGTTTATATCCAGGGAAGGAGACCCAGTACTTC
-	TRBV7-2	TRBJ1-6	-	CASSSPSPNSPLHF	TGTGCCAGCAGCTCCCCGTCTCCGAATTCACCCCTCCACTTT
TRBD1	TRBV15	TRBJ1-3	-	CATSRGGTGASGNTIYF	TGTGCCACCAGCAGAGGTGGGACAGGGGCCTCTGGAAACACCATATATTTT
TRBD1	TRBV19	TRBJ1-2	-	CASSIRTGMEGYTF	TGTGCCAGTAGTATAAGGACAGGGATGGAGGGCTACACCTTC
TRBD2	TRBV27	TRBJ2-1	-	CASRPGLAGGEEQFF	TGTGCCAGCAGGCCGGGACTAGCGGGAGGTGAAGAGCAGTTCTTC
TRBD2	TRBV7-3	TRBJ2-1	-	CASRTLAGKRLEQFF	TGTGCCAGCAGGACACTAGCGGGGAAGCGGCTTGAGCAGTTCTTC
-	TRBV28	TRBJ1-4	few	CASSLGEERPRHF	TGTGCCAGCAGTTTGGGGGAGGAAAGGCCTAGACATTTT
-	TRBV6-6	TRBJ1-6	-	CASSYPTVSSPLHF	TGTGCCAGCAGTTACCCGACAGTCTCTTCACCCCTCCACTTT
-	TRBV9	TRBJ2-1	-	CASSPKEGLTNSYNEQFF	TGTGCCAGCAGCCCCAAGGAGGGGCTGACTAACTCCTACAATGAGCAGTTCTTC
-	TRBV9	TRBJ1-4	-	CASSVEGRREKLFF	TGTGCCAGCAGCGTGGAGGGGCGTAGAGAAAAACTGTTTTTT
-	TRBV10-3	TRBJ2-7	-	CAIGYQDIINYEQYF	TGTGCCATCGGGTACCAGGACATCATTAACTACGAGCAGTACTTC
-	TRBV5-1	TRBJ2-1	few	CASSLRSSRGISYNEQFF	TGCGCCAGCAGCTTGCGTTCCTCTAGGGGCATATCCTACAATGAGCAGTTCTTC
-	TRBV27	TRBJ2-1	-	CASSPSASSSYNEQFF	TGTGCCAGCAGTCCCAGCGCCTCGAGCTCCTACAATGAGCAGTTCTTC
-	TRBV11-3	TRBJ2-2	few	CASSLEWGASNTGELFF	TGTGCCAGCAGCTTAGAGTGGGGCGCCTCGAACACCGGGGAGCTGTTTTTT
TRBD1	TRBV29-1	TRBJ1-2	-	CSVRTLGTGGFVKGYTF	TGCAGCGTGAGGACTCTGGGGACAGGGGGATTTGTAAAGGGCTACACCTTC
-	TRBV7-3	TRBJ2-1	few	CASSLTGGAAFYEQFF	TGTGCCAGCAGCTTAACTGGGGGGGCTGCGTTCTATGAGCAGTTCTTC
-	TRBV5-4	TRBJ2-6	-	CASSLGATGANVLTF	TGTGCCAGCAGCTTAGGGGCGACTGGGGCCAACGTCCTGACTTTC
TRBD1	TRBV5-6	TRBJ2-7	-	CASSRQGPYEQYF	TGTGCCAGCAGCCGACAGGGACCCTACGAGCAGTACTTC
-	TRBV9	TRBJ1-1	once	CASTLWGGF	TGTGCCAGCACCCTCTGGGGCGGCTTT
-	TRBV30	TRBJ1-2	-	CAWTGTNYGYTF	TGTGCCTGGACAGGGACTAACTATGGCTACACCTTC
-	TRBV9	TRBJ2-7	-	CASSPRQDHYEQYF	TGTGCCAGCAGCCCCCGACAGGATCACTACGAGCAGTACTTC
TRBD1	TRBV15	TRBJ1-1	-	CATRLQGGTEAFF	TGTGCCACCAGGCTACAGGGGGGCACTGAAGCTTTCTTT
-	TRBV21-1	TRBJ2-5	-	CASSKSKTEIFQETQYF	TGTGCCAGCAGCAAGTCAAAGACAGAAATCTTTCAAGAGACCCAGTACTTC
-	TRBV7-9	TRBJ1-2	-	CASSLTARSHYGYTF	TGTGCCAGCAGCTTAACGGCCCGGAGTCACTATGGCTACACCTTC
-	TRBV29-1	TRBJ1-2	-	CSVDRAGVYGYTF	TGCAGCGTTGATAGGGCAGGGGTCTATGGCTACACCTTC
TRBD1	TRBV2	TRBJ1-6	few	CASSAQGDNSPLHF	TGTGCCAGCAGTGCACAGGGGGATAATTCACCCCTCCACTTT
-	TRBV28	TRBJ1-1	-	CASSSGLDEAFF	TGTGCCAGCAGTTCCGGGTTGGATGAAGCTTTCTTT
TRBD1	TRBV4-1	TRBJ2-7	-	CASSLGQGRYEQYF	TGCGCCAGCAGCCTGGGACAGGGTCGTTACGAGCAGTACTTC